Sequencing of this TCR beta chain was carried out in a study of blood T cell repertoires in COVID-19. Per the original methods: Nucleated cell number was recorded as an estimate derived from reference gene primer amplification. TCRdb's copy holds only in-frame clones and misses some; the assay was immunoSEQ multiplex PCR. D and trimming come from the DNA, and the V and J calls and clone size come from that table. In the table there are fewer than 200,000 clones, 79% of which are singletons. J gave up 4 bases and V 2 bases, and 9 bases lay outside the gene matches. Germline V CDR1 and CDR2: GTSNPN, SVGIG (reference sequence). The CDR3 is 16 amino acids.

The sequencing sample was made of peripheral blood. The TCR comes from a woman aged 60-70 years with COVID-19, enrolled during active disease. The chain uses TRBV30 and TRBJ1-5, with 9 bases identical to TRBD1. CDR3 coding DNA: TGTGCCTGGAGTCGGGGGGGGACAGGGAGTAATCAGCCCCAGCATTTT. Its translation: CAWSRGGTGSNQPQHF.